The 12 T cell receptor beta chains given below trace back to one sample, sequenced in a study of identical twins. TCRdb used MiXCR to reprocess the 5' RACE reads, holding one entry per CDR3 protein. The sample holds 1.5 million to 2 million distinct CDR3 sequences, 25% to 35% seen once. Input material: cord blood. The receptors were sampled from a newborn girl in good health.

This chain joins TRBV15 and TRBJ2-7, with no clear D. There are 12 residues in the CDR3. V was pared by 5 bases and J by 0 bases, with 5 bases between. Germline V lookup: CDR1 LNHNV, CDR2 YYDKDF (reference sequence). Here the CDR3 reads CATSASSYEQYF. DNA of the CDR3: TGTGCCACCAGCGCCAGCTCCTACGAGCAGTACTTC.

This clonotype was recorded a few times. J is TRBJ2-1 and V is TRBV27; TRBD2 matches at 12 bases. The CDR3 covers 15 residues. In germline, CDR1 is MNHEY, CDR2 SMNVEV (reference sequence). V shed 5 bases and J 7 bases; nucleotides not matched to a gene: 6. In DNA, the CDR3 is TGTGCCAGCAGTACCCGGACTAGCGGGATTAATGAGCAGTTCTTC. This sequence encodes CASSTRTSGINEQFF.

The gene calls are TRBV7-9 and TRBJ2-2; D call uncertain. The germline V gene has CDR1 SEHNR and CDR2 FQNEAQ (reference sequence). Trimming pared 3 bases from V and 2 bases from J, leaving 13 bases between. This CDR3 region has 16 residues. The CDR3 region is CASSFIWTENTGELFF. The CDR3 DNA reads TGTGCCAGCAGCTTCATTTGGACGGAAAACACCGGGGAGCTGTTTTTT.

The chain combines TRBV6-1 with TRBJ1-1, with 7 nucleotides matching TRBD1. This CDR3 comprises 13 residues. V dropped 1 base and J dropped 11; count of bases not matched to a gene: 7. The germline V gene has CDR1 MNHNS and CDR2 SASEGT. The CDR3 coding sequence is TGTGCCAGCAGTGAAGGAAGGGGGCTGGGGGCTTTCTTT. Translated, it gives CASSEGRGLGAFF.

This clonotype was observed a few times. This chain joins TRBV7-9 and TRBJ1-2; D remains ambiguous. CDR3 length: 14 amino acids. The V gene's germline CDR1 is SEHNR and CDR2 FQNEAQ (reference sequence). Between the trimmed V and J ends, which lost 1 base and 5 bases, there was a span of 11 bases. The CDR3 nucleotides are TGTGCCAGCAGCTTAGTATGGGTTCTGTATGGCTACACCTTC. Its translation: CASSLVWVLYGYTF.

CDR3 sequence reads: CASSFRGGPTGELFF. The CDR3 bases are TGTGCCAGCAGTTTCCGAGGGGGCCCTACCGGGGAGCTGTTTTTT. The V call is TRBV12-3 or TRBV12-4, the J call TRBJ2-2, with 7 bases lining up with TRBD1. Trimming at V came to 3 bases and at J to 5 bases, leaving 6 bases not matched to a gene. The CDR3 spans 15 residues.

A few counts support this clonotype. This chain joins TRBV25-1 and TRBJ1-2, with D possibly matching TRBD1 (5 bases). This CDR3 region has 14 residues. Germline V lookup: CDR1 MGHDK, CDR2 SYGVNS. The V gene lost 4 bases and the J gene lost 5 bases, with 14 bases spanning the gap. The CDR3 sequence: CASSAVGGGYGYTF. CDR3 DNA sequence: TGTGCCAGCAGTGCCGTCGGGGGTGGGTATGGCTACACCTTC.

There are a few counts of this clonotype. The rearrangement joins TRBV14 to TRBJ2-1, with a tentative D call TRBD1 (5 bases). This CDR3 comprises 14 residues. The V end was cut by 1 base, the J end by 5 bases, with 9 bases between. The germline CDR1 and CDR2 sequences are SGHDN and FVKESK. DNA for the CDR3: TGTGCCAGCAGCCAAGGAGTACAGGACAATGAGCAGTTCTTC. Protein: CASSQGVQDNEQFF.

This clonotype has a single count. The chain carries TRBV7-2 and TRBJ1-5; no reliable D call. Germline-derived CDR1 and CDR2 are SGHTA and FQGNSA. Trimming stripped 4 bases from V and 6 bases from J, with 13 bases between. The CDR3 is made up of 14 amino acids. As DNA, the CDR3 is TGTGCCAGCAGCTCCCGAGTTGGGAGTCAGCCCCAGCATTTT. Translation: CASSSRVGSQPQHF.

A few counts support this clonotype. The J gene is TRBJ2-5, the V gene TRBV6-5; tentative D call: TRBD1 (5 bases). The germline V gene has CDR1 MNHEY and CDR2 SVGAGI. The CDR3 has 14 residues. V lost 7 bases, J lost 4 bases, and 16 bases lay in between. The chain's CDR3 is CASIRAGKGETQYF. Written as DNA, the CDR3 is TGTGCCAGCATCAGGGCAGGGAAGGGAGAGACCCAGTACTTC.

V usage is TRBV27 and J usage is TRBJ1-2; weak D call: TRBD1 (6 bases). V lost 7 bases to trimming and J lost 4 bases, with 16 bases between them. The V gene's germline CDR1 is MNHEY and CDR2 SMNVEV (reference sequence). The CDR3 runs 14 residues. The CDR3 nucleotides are TGTGCCAGCAAGCCGGGAGGGGGGATCTATGGCTACACCTTC. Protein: CASKPGGGIYGYTF.

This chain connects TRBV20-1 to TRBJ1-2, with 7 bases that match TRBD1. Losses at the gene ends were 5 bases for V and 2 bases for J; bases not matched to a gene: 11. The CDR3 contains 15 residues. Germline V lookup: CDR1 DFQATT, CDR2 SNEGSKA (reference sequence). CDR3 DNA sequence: TGCAGTGCTCCTTTCGGGGGACAGCCGAACTATGGCTACACCTTC. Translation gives CSAPFGGQPNYGYTF.